Sequencing of this TCR beta chain was carried out in a study of shared clonotypes between healthy human individuals. General observations from the study: Relative to their counterparts shared across all four donors, non-shared clonotypes exhibited diminished generation probabilities. Larger estimated richness was generally recorded for naive subsets relative to memory subsets.

At deep level, the assay was performed. Sequencing was performed with immunoSEQ multiplex PCR; in TCRdb, only in-frame clones are kept and a portion is missing. The sample holds about 2.4 million clones, under 95% seen once. Per the germline V gene, CDR1 is SGHDT and CDR2 is YYEEEE. This CDR3 is 15 amino acids long. V shed 1 base and J shed 2 bases, with 11 bases lying between them. Comment on this clone: Its antigen remains unknown.

Sequenced sample: naive CD4+ T cells from PBMCs. Regarding subset: CD45RA+ positively selected. The chain combines TRBV5-6 with TRBJ2-3; a weak D match, TRBD1 (5 bases). This sequence was found in a young man in good health. Some clones in this sample may be carry-over from other donors' samples. CDR3 in amino acids: CASSLWGLYTDTQYF. The CDR3 DNA reads TGTGCCAGCAGCTTGTGGGGCCTTTACACAGATACGCAGTATTTT.